This T cell receptor (beta chain) was sequenced in a study of cytomegalovirus exposure and HLA in healthy donors. The PCR employed 60 Vbeta primers together with 13 Jbeta primers. Produced via immunoSEQ multiplex PCR; TCRdb's table is partial and in-frame only. The sample includes about 160,000 clones, around 78% of them seen just once. Findings of the study overall: In vitro assays verified that three CMV-associated chains recognized CMV antigens specifically. The study listed under 200 cytomegalovirus-associated TCR beta chains. Excluded: some indistinguishable V segments such as TRBV6-2 and TRBV6-3. Productive rates of about 90% or about 30% were seen for most TCR beta V segments in an earlier analysis.

CDR3 length: 14 residues. V lost 8 bases, J lost 5 bases, and 10 bases stayed unmatched. Looked up from germline, CDR1 is MNHNY and CDR2 is SVGAGI (reference sequence). Worth noting for this clone: What it binds is unknown.

The sequence was obtained from a man aged 35 to 55 in good health and CMV-seronegative. The specimen sequenced was PBMCs. The chain joins TRBV6-6 to TRBJ2-7; TRBD1 matches at 9 bases. CDR3 sequence reads: CASQGQGKSHEQYF. The CDR3 region has the DNA TGTGCCAGCCAAGGACAGGGGAAATCCCACGAGCAGTACTTC.